This record looks at one T cell receptor (beta chain) sequence and its context. It has no known antigen specificity. Base qualities are not recorded, but no much larger clone differs from it by a single base. Healthy HIV-negative adults with no recently reported acute infections or vaccinations were included as donors. Only Caucasian adults living in Nashville, Tennessee, USA were represented among the donors. CD4+ T cells were enriched by magnetic negative selection, after which naive cells were positively selected on CD45RA and the negative fraction was taken as the memory subset. After blood collection by leukapheresis, PBMCs were isolated using Ficoll-Histopaque density gradient centrifugation and then cryopreserved in the vapor phase of liquid nitrogen. Analytical flow cytometry was used to check the purity and quantity of each magnetically sorted T cell population. From each sorted fraction, genomic DNA was isolated and quantified by UV absorbance on a Nanodrop 2000c.

The data stem from a study of shared clonotypes between healthy human individuals (dated by TCRdb to about 2020). In terms of the full investigation: A few men and two women, aged 18 to 49 years, made up the cohort. For each donor, CD4 naive and CD4 memory were each run on three plates, CD8 naive on two plates, and CD8 memory on one plate. To estimate repertoire size and how much clonotype sharing occurs between individuals, the study deeply sequenced the blood TCR repertoires of roughly 5 healthy adults. To increase sequencing depth and limit assay-specific biases, TCR repertoire library preparation and sequencing were carried out by different laboratories using diverse techniques. Between about 0.85 and 9.5 billion PBMCs per donor were obtained by leukapheresis. Overall study outcomes, separate from this receptor: Pairwise subsampling led to the expectation that sequencing depth would affect the degree of clonotype sharing among donors. Clonotypes shared by all four sorted-subset donors showed higher generation probabilities than non-shared clonotypes. The genetic and exposure-history diversity represented was limited by the small number of donors. Roughly 5% of naive CD4, 3.5% of naive CD8, 2.3% of memory CD4, and around 0.42% of memory CD8 clonotypes were shared across a few donors. Sampling was restricted to blood, and TCR repertoires in tissues likely differ from the TCR repertoires found in blood. Naive subsets generally had larger estimated clonotype richness than memory subsets. Incomplete sequencing was indicated by rarefaction of sorted-subset datasets, despite the large sequencing depth.

The cysteine opens and the phenylalanine closes a CDR3 of 20 amino acids. The retained sequence is limited to the CDR3, 60 bases, with the frame set at the first base. V sheds 3 bases and J sheds 0 bases, leaving 26 bases between their ends. Using the deep immunoSEQ assay, multiplex PCR amplified TCR CDR3 regions from genomic DNA. Extracted genomic DNA from each cell subset was spread evenly across all wells of several immunoSEQ 96-well plates, with each plate serving as a replicate. For sorted subsets, each replicate PCR was loaded with approximately 190 ng genomic DNA, equivalent to roughly 30,000 T cell genomes. Purified libraries were quantified with a Qubit 3.0 fluorometer, sized on a Bioanalyzer 2100, and re-quantified with the KAPA Library Quantification kit. Each immunoSEQ 96-well plate was sequenced on its own single-read 150-cycle Illumina NextSeq 550 flow cell. In the authors' own workflow: Because the immunoSEQ output held only junctional sequences and lacked quality scores, the filtering could not match the filtering applied to full-length reads. Sequences were annotated with PyIR, a Python wrapper for IgBLAST v1.9, and V/J genes and CDR3 were assigned using IMGT germline references. Reads were filtered out if the reads had weak V/J assignments (E-value above 1e-6), no CDR3, stop codons, out-of-frame junctions, or ambiguous translated residues. A V3J clonotype was defined by an identical inferred V gene, J gene, and CDR3 amino acid sequence. Percentage overlap between repertoires was calculated by dividing the number of shared unique clonotypes by the size of the smaller repertoire. RTK rarefaction, the Chao1 estimator, and Recon v2.1 estimates of unobserved clonotypes were used to assess repertoire richness. OLGA was used to compute generation probabilities for all TCRbeta clonotypes that the gDNA method yielded from a handful of donors. TCRdb took over this immuneACCESS table, retaining in-frame rearrangements with V and J assigned. Such tables are incomplete; in checked studies, under half of the missing clones stem from an unresolved V gene, and the remainder is unexplained. For V, J and clone size, that table is used; D and trimming come from the DNA. Within this sample are about 1.4 million clones, with roughly 96% of them counted one time only. The top ten hold roughly 1.1% of the sample.

This clonotype was sampled from a man aged 30-40 years in good health. The V and J segments used are TRBV23-1 and TRBJ1-1, with no confident D gene call. TRBV23-1 is sorted into the ORF group, with uncertain function. The sequencing sample was made of naive CD4+ T cells sorted from blood. The cell subset or site label for this specimen denotes: CD45RA+ positively selected. The DNA sequence is given as TGCGCCAGCAGTCAGAGGACCAGACTACTCCTGACTCCTATGAACACTGAAGCTTTCTTT. Translated, it gives CASSQRTRLLLTPMNTEAFF.